A selection of T cell receptor beta chains follows, all from one sample in a study of shared clonotypes between healthy human individuals. Method: immunoSEQ multiplex PCR; TCRdb's copy keeps in-frame clones and lacks some. Altogether 1,400,000 or so clones are present, less than 99% being singletons, with the ten largest covering 0.36%. The sequenced material came from naive CD4+ T cells sorted from blood. Source of these receptors: a man aged 25-45 years in good health. The CDR3 runs from the conserved cysteine through the conserved F or W. The D gene is left open where the match is weak. Size tells how often a clone was seen (once, few, many) or the class of an expanded clone, and some rows leave it out.

V,length,size,J,D,CDR3,DNA
TRBV5-6,13,-,TRBJ1-2,-,CASSLTGHYGYTF,TGTGCCAGCAGCTTAACAGGGCACTATGGCTACACCTTC
TRBV28,14,-,TRBJ1-2,-,CASSPRTGLIGYTF,TGTGCCAGCAGTCCCCGGACTGGTCTCATTGGCTACACCTTC
TRBV13,13,-,TRBJ1-1,-,CASSPTGNTEAFF,TGTGCCAGCAGCCCAACAGGGAACACTGAAGCTTTCTTT
TRBV5-6,14,-,TRBJ2-7,TRBD2,CASSLTSGGYEQYF,TGTGCCAGCAGCTTGACTAGCGGGGGATACGAGCAGTACTTC
TRBV5-6,14,-,TRBJ1-1,TRBD1,CASSRDRGYVKAFF,TGTGCCAGCAGCCGGGACAGGGGGTATGTGAAAGCTTTCTTT
TRBV12-5,11,-,TRBJ2-1,-,CASGFGEEQFF,TGTGCTAGTGGTTTTGGCGAGGAGCAGTTCTTC
TRBV7-9,14,-,TRBJ2-1,-,CASSSRGVGRRQFF,TGTGCCAGCAGCTCCCGAGGCGTAGGGAGAAGGCAGTTCTTC
TRBV7-9,13,-,TRBJ1-5,-,CASSHEGRGSQHF,TGTGCCAGCAGCCATGAGGGACGAGGGTCCCAGCATTTT
TRBV5-1,17,-,TRBJ2-6,-,CASSLRTVNSGANVLTF,TGCGCCAGCAGCTTAAGGACAGTGAACTCTGGGGCCAACGTCCTGACTTTC
TRBV9,13,-,TRBJ1-3,-,CASKGGPGNTIYF,TGTGCCAGCAAAGGTGGCCCCGGAAACACCATATATTTT
TRBV10-3,17,-,TRBJ2-7,-,CAILDPSVGEPTYEQYF,TGTGCCATACTGGACCCTTCTGTCGGGGAACCCACCTACGAGCAGTACTTC
TRBV19,14,-,TRBJ2-7,-,CASSILGHSKEQYF,TGTGCCAGTAGTATACTGGGACATTCAAAGGAGCAGTACTTC
TRBV27,16,-,TRBJ2-2,TRBD2,CASSFWASGRTGELFF,TGTGCCAGCAGTTTTTGGGCTAGCGGGAGAACCGGGGAGCTGTTTTTT
TRBV11-2,14,-,TRBJ2-7,TRBD1,CASSLEQGLREQYF,TGTGCCAGCAGCTTAGAACAGGGGCTGAGGGAGCAGTACTTC
TRBV15,19,-,TRBJ1-5,TRBD1,CATRKSPTGGVFNNQPQHF,TGTGCCACCAGAAAGAGCCCTACAGGGGGGGTTTTTAACAATCAGCCCCAGCATTTT
TRBV19,17,-,TRBJ2-1,TRBD2,CASSIGLGLAGGNEQFF,TGTGCCAGTAGTATCGGTCTTGGGCTAGCGGGAGGCAATGAGCAGTTCTTC
TRBV5-1,15,-,TRBJ2-7,-,CASSSDTLSSYEQYF,TGCGCCAGCAGCTCGGACACGCTGAGCTCCTACGAGCAGTACTTC
TRBV6-1,14,once,TRBJ1-1,TRBD1,CASSESTGDTEAFF,TGTGCCAGCAGTGAATCAACAGGGGACACTGAAGCTTTCTTT
TRBV5-1,17,-,TRBJ1-3,-,CASSFGTDRLSGNTIYF,TGCGCCAGCAGCTTTGGAACGGACAGACTCTCTGGAAACACCATATATTTT
TRBV4-1,13,-,TRBJ1-1,-,CASSQGEGTEAFF,TGCGCCAGCAGCCAAGGTGAAGGCACTGAAGCTTTCTTT
TRBV11-2,14,-,TRBJ2-7,TRBD2,CASMGGRALYEQYF,TGTGCCAGCATGGGCGGGAGGGCCTTATACGAGCAGTACTTC
TRBV9,14,-,TRBJ2-5,-,CASSVGTGKETQYF,TGTGCCAGCAGCGTTGGTACGGGAAAGGAGACCCAGTACTTC
TRBV5-4,12,-,TRBJ2-7,TRBD1,CASSGTAYEQYF,TGTGCCAGCAGCGGGACAGCCTACGAGCAGTACTTC
TRBV19,12,-,TRBJ2-7,-,CASQSAGREQYF,TGTGCCAGCCAGTCGGCAGGGCGGGAGCAGTACTTC
TRBV28,14,-,TRBJ1-1,TRBD1,CASSLPRGGTEAFF,TGTGCCAGCAGTTTGCCCAGGGGGGGAACTGAAGCTTTCTTT
TRBV11-2,15,-,TRBJ2-1,TRBD1,CASSLTGGTYNEQFF,TGTGCCAGCAGCTTAACAGGGGGCACCTACAATGAGCAGTTCTTC
TRBV4-1,12,-,TRBJ2-2,-,CASSPPVGELFF,TGCGCCAGCAGCCCCCCTGTCGGGGAGCTGTTTTTT
TRBV2,12,-,TRBJ1-1,-,CASSEGNTEAFF,TGTGCCAGCAGTGAAGGAAACACTGAAGCTTTCTTT
TRBV5-1,16,once,TRBJ1-4,-,CASSWPRGGTNEKLFF,TGCGCCAGCAGCTGGCCCAGGGGTGGGACTAATGAAAAACTGTTTTTT
TRBV5-1,18,-,TRBJ2-1,-,CASSFFGQSLLSYNEQFF,TGCGCCAGCAGCTTTTTCGGACAGTCACTTCTTTCCTACAATGAGCAGTTCTTC
TRBV2,14,-,TRBJ2-5,-,CASSGSGGGETQYF,TGTGCCAGCAGTGGTTCCGGGGGCGGAGAGACCCAGTACTTC
TRBV15,14,-,TRBJ2-7,TRBD2,CATSRASGAYEQYF,TGTGCCACCAGCAGAGCTAGCGGAGCCTACGAGCAGTACTTC
TRBV11-1,12,-,TRBJ2-2,-,CASKLEAGELFF,TGTGCCAGCAAGTTAGAAGCCGGGGAGCTGTTTTTT
TRBV27,15,-,TRBJ2-7,TRBD2,CASSPRLAGENEQYF,TGTGCCAGCAGTCCCCGACTAGCGGGTGAGAACGAGCAGTACTTC
TRBV21-1,15,-,TRBJ1-5,-,CASSKCGDSNQPQHF,TGTGCCAGCAGCAAATGTGGAGATAGCAATCAGCCCCAGCATTTT
TRBV19,12,-,TRBJ1-5,TRBD1,CASSMDRQPQHF,TGTGCCAGTAGTATGGACAGGCAGCCCCAGCATTTT
TRBV25-1,15,-,TRBJ2-7,TRBD1,CASSDPGTGHPGQYF,TGTGCCAGCAGTGACCCCGGGACAGGGCACCCTGGGCAGTACTTC
TRBV5-1,13,-,TRBJ2-7,-,CASSSDSSYEQYF,TGCGCCAGCAGCTCGGATAGCTCCTACGAGCAGTACTTC
TRBV7-6,14,-,TRBJ2-3,TRBD2,CASSIGAGEDTQYF,TGTGCCAGCAGCATAGGGGCGGGGGAAGATACGCAGTATTTT
TRBV6-1,15,-,TRBJ2-2,TRBD2,CASISSGIRTGELFF,TGTGCCAGCATTTCTAGCGGGATTCGTACCGGGGAGCTGTTTTTT
TRBV29-1,11,-,TRBJ2-7,-,CSVEDPWEQYF,TGCAGCGTTGAAGATCCCTGGGAGCAGTACTTC
TRBV9,13,-,TRBJ1-1,-,CASSAYLNTEAFF,TGTGCCAGCAGCGCTTACCTCAACACTGAAGCTTTCTTT